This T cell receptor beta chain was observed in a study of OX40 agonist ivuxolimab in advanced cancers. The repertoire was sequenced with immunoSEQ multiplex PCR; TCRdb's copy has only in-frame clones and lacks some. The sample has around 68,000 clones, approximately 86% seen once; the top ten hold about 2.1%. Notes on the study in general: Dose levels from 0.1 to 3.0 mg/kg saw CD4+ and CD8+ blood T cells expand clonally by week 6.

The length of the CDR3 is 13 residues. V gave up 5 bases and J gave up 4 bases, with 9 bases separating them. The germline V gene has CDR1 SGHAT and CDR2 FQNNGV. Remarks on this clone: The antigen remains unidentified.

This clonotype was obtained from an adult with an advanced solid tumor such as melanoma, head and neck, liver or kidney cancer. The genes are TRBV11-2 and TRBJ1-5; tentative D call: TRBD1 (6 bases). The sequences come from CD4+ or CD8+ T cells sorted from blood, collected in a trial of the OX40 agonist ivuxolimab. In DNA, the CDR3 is TGTGCCAGCAGCGCGGACAGAAATCAGCCCCAGCATTTT. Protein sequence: CASSADRNQPQHF.